These T cell receptor beta chains were read from a single sample in a study of immune evolution from preneoplasia to lung adenocarcinoma. Only in-frame clones appear in the TCRdb table, and some are missing; sequencing was by immunoSEQ multiplex PCR. The sample holds about 2,700 clones, around 85% seen once. Sequenced material: FFPE invasive lung adenocarcinoma tissue. Source of these receptors: a person aged 55-80 years with invasive lung adenocarcinoma. Each CDR3 is given with its conserved first and last residue. A D gene is named only where the DNA matches it firmly. Size is omitted from some rows. Given values are once, few, many or a class for expanded clones.

13 . . TRBJ2-1 TRBV30 TGTGCCTGGAGTGTAGGCTGGGACAATGAGCAGTTCTTC CAWSVGWDNEQFF
13 . . TRBJ1-5 TRBV6-6 TGTGCCAGCAGTTCACAGGGCCATCAGCCCCAGCATTTT CASSSQGHQPQHF
14 . . TRBJ1-5 TRBV28 TGTGCCAGCGGTTCTCTACTTACGATCCAGCCCCAGCATTTT CASGSLLTIQPQHF
12 . few TRBJ2-3 TRBV27 TGTGCCAGCAGTTTAGATGGAGATACGCAGTATTTT CASSLDGDTQYF
16 TRBD1 . TRBJ2-1 TRBV2 TGTGCCAGCAGTGAGAGACAGGGAGAGGTGGGCAATGAGCAGTTCTTC CASSERQGEVGNEQFF
16 . . TRBJ2-1 TRBV27 TGTGCCAGCAGTTTATCGGGTACTCGCTCCTACAATGAGCAGTTCTTC CASSLSGTRSYNEQFF
14 . . TRBJ1-1 TRBV30 TGTGCCTGGAGTGGACGGCCGGATTTTACTGAAGCTTTCTTT CAWSGRPDFTEAFF
11 . . TRBJ1-1 TRBV30 TGTGCCTGGAGAGGGGGGACTGAAGCTTTCTTT CAWRGGTEAFF
13 TRBD2 few TRBJ2-1 TRBV30 TGTGCCTGGAGTTGGGACTACTACAATGAGCAGTTCTTC CAWSWDYYNEQFF
11 . once TRBJ2-3 TRBV9 TGTGCCAGCAGCGTAGGGGATACGCAGTATTTT CASSVGDTQYF
14 . . TRBJ2-7 TRBV13 TGTGCCAGCGGACTAAAAGGATCTACGTACGAGCAGTACTTC CASGLKGSTYEQYF
15 TRBD1 . TRBJ1-1 TRBV6-1 TGTGCCAGCAGCAGTCGACAGGGGGCCGGCACTGAAGCTTTCTTT CASSSRQGAGTEAFF
12 . . TRBJ2-7 TRBV28 TGTGCCAGCAGTTTGTCCGGAGGTGAGCAGTACTTC CASSLSGGEQYF